The present TCR beta chain was sequenced within a study of T cells in Graves' hyperthyroidism and ophthalmopathy. Across the whole study: Sampling of peripheral blood happened at initial diagnosis, prior to any treatment.

This clonotype was seen only a few times. RNA transcripts gave rise to amplified TCR beta CDR3 regions. The HTBI primer set served for first-round RT-PCR of the TCR CDR3. One entry per CDR3 protein, called by TCRdb with MiXCR from the multiplex PCR reads. The sample records hundreds of thousands of distinct CDR3 sequences, about 14% being singletons. V was cut by 2 bases and J by 3 bases, with 17 bases left in between. The germline gives CDR1 MNHEY, CDR2 SMNVEV (reference sequence). The CDR3 length is 17 residues. A patient was excluded if there was uncontrolled infection, other autoimmune disease, pregnancy or lactation.

The clonotype originates from a woman in her forties or fifties with Graves' ophthalmopathy. The chain links TRBV27 to TRBJ2-4; D is undetermined. Specimen: blood. Here the CDR3 reads CASSLAGSRVGKNIQYF. For the CDR3, the DNA is TGTGCCAGCAGTTTAGCCGGGTCAAGGGTAGGCAAAAACATTCAGTACTTC.